Shown below are 18 T cell receptor beta chains from a single sample sequenced in a study of Graves' ophthalmopathy and Graves' hyperthyroidism. As the template, RNA transcripts were used to amplify TCR beta CDR3 regions. The first-round RT-PCR employed HTBI primers together with the Qiagen OneStep RT-PCR kit. A multiplex PCR was then performed as the second round. TCRdb re-derived calls from the multiplex PCR reads in MiXCR, one entry per CDR3 protein. This sample has hundreds of thousands of distinct CDR3 sequences, with roughly two fifths found just once. The sample consisted of peripheral blood. The receptors derive from an adult man with Graves' ophthalmopathy.

This clonotype has only a few counts. The chain links TRBV5-4 to TRBJ2-7, with D possibly matching TRBD1 (5 bases). The CDR3 consists of 15 residues. The V end was cut by 5 bases, the J end by 7 bases, with 22 bases between. Looked up from germline, CDR1 is SGHNT and CDR2 is YYREEE (reference sequence). The CDR3 protein is CASSTDKTEFGEQYF. Written as DNA, the CDR3 is TGTGCCAGCAGTACGGACAAGACCGAGTTTGGGGAGCAGTACTTC.

The rearrangement joins TRBV5-8 to TRBJ1-2; 7 bases align to TRBD1. CDR3 length equals 15 residues. The V gene end was trimmed by 4 bases and the J gene end by 7 bases; junction bases not matched to a gene: 13. Germline CDR1 is SGHTS and CDR2 is YDEGEE. Here the CDR3 DNA reads TGTGCCAGCAGCAGATACAGGGGATATTTAGCTGGCTACACCTTC. This codes for CASSRYRGYLAGYTF.

J is TRBJ1-5 and V is TRBV24-1; TRBD1 might be the D (6 bases). The ends were cut back, 11 bases at V and 0 bases at J, with 22 bases in the middle. Germline V gene sequence: CDR1 KGHDR, CDR2 SFDVKD. The CDR3 contains 17 residues. The CDR3, as DNA: TGTGCCAGCAGCCCCCTGGGACAAGCCTATAGCAATCAGCCCCAGCATTTT. Protein: CASSPLGQAYSNQPQHF.

A word on this clonotype: The conserved phenylalanine or tryptophan normally closing the CDR3 is absent here, so this likely arose from a read error. J is TRBJ2-5 and V is TRBV4-3; TRBD2 is a possible D gene (5 bases). CDR1 LGHNA and CDR2 YSLEER come from the germline V gene. This CDR3 has 16 amino acids. The V and J ends lost 4 bases and 2 bases respectively, with 17 bases between them. The chain's CDR3 is CASSPLLADLQETQYC. The CDR3 DNA sequence: TGCGCCAGCAGCCCTCTCCTCGCGGACTTACAAGAGACCCAGTACTGC.

This clonotype has a count of ten or more. V usage is TRBV9 and J usage is TRBJ2-5; TRBD2 aligns across 7 bases. The V segment lost 0 bases and the J segment 4 bases; nucleotides outside the gene matches: 6. Germline CDR1 SGDLS, CDR2 YYNGEE. The CDR3 totals 15 residues. The CDR3 region is CASSVGEGRGETQYF. The CDR3, as DNA: TGTGCCAGCAGCGTAGGGGAGGGGAGGGGAGAGACCCAGTACTTC.

The gene calls are TRBV7-9 and TRBJ2-1; D is uncertain. Trimming pared 10 bases from V and 12 bases from J, leaving 16 bases between. Germline assignment: CDR1 SEHNR and CDR2 FQNEAQ (reference sequence). The CDR3 length is 11 residues. The CDR3 DNA reads as TGTGCCAATGGGAAGCTACGTGGGCAGTTCTTC. Translation gives CANGKLRGQFF.

Ten or more counts support this clonotype. This chain uses TRBV9 with TRBJ1-4, with TRBD1 identical over 11 bases. Germline loops: CDR1 SGDLS, CDR2 YYNGEE. V shed 6 bases and J 8 bases; nucleotides not matched to a gene: 6. This CDR3 is built from 14 residues. The CDR3 DNA is TGTGCCAGCACCCAGGGGACAGGGGGAGAAAAACTGTTTTTT. Protein sequence: CASTQGTGGEKLFF.

The chain is built from TRBV20-1 and TRBJ1-1, with 7 bases that match TRBD1. Germline V gene data show CDR1 as DFQATT and CDR2 as SNEGSKA (reference sequence). V was clipped by 3 bases and J by 4 bases; unmatched bases: 2. The CDR3 is made up of 12 amino acids. CDR3: CSARRQGTEAFF. CDR3 coding DNA: TGCAGTGCTAGGAGACAGGGCACTGAAGCTTTCTTT.

The chain carries TRBV5-5 and TRBJ1-1; D is unclear. Germline assignment: CDR1 SGHKS and CDR2 YYEKEE (reference sequence). The CDR3 sequence is 11 residues long. Trimming shortened V by 5 bases and J by 7 bases, and 9 bases separated the two germline ends. Here the CDR3 DNA reads TGTGCCAGCAGTTTTCGAGGTGAAGCTTTCTTT. Residues: CASSFRGEAFF.

Of note for this clonotype: An end of the junction differs from the germline gene, which may be a read error. The chain uses TRBV10-3 and TRBJ1-4; D is unclear. CDR1 is ENHRY, CDR2 SYGVKD, per germline. The CDR3 totals 14 residues. The CDR3 DNA is TGTGCCAGCAGTTACCTAGGATACCGCGAAAAACTGTTTTTT. Translating gives CASSYLGYREKLFF.

About this clonotype itself: A read error may account for a junction end that differs from germline. The V and J genes are TRBV2 and TRBJ2-5; D is ambiguous. Per the germline V gene, CDR1 is SNHLY and CDR2 is FYNNEI. The CDR3 is made up of 16 amino acids. For the CDR3, the DNA is TGCGCCAGCAGCCAGTTTAGAAGGGAAAATCAAGAGACCCAGTACTTC. It yields the protein CASSQFRRENQETQYF.

This clonotype has ten or more counts. The CDR3 nucleotides read TGTGCCAGCTTTACACAGGCGACCTATGGCTACACCTTC. It encodes CASFTQATYGYTF. This chain joins TRBV2 and TRBJ1-2, with a possible D match to TRBD1 (5 bases). The CDR3 contains 13 residues. Trimming took off 8 bases at V and 4 bases at J, with 14 bases between the two ends. Germline lookup yields CDR1 SNHLY and CDR2 FYNNEI.

This clonotype showed up just a few times. The rearrangement uses TRBV9 and TRBJ1-4; TRBD1 matches at 8 bases. This CDR3 spans 13 amino acids. J was trimmed by 7 bases and V by 5 bases; bases with no gene match: 4. Germline CDR1 SGDLS, CDR2 YYNGEE. Written as DNA, the CDR3 is TGTGCCAGCAGTGTCGACAGGGGTGAAAAACTGTTTTTT. Its protein is CASSVDRGEKLFF.

With respect to this clonotype: This may come from a read error, since a much larger clone is one base off. CDR3 nucleotides: TGTGCCATCAGTTACGATGGGGCCCAGTACTTC. It translates to CAISYDGAQYF. The chain carries TRBV10-3 and TRBJ2-7; D might be TRBD1 (5 bases). The CDR3 is 11 residues long. V lost 5 bases, J lost 10 bases, and 12 bases lay in between. Germline V CDR1 and CDR2: ENHRY, SYGVKD.

This clonotype was counted between two and nine times. This sequence joins TRBV20-1 and TRBJ2-7; 8 bases fit TRBD2. The ends lost 6 bases at V and 7 bases at J; junction bases unmatched: 11. Germline assignment: CDR1 DFQATT and CDR2 SNEGSKA (reference sequence). CDR3 size: 13 residues. CDR3: CSAGREAVGEQYF. Written as DNA, the CDR3 is TGCAGTGCCGGGCGGGAGGCGGTAGGGGAGCAGTACTTC.

The chain couples TRBV25-1 to TRBJ1-5, with D possibly being TRBD1 (6 bases). Germline V gives CDR1 MGHDK, CDR2 SYGVNS. The CDR3 sequence is 14 residues long. V gave up 1 base and J gave up 14 bases, with 18 bases separating them. This CDR3 is CASSEFGGNSYEHF. The DNA of the CDR3 is TGTGCCAGCAGTGAATTCGGGGGCAACTCCTACGAGCATTTT.

Comment on this clonotype: Sequence at one end of the junction differs from germline and may be a read error. The chain couples TRBV24-1 to TRBJ2-7, with TRBD2 identical over 8 bases. Germline loops: CDR1 KGHDR, CDR2 SFDVKD. This CDR3 has 13 amino acids. CDR3 region: CASSFTGTSEQYF. Here the CDR3 DNA reads TGTGCCAGCAGTTTCACCGGGACTAGTGAGCAGTACTTC.

The V and J genes are TRBV5-8 and TRBJ2-2; D is perhaps TRBD2 (6 bases). CDR1 is SGHTS and CDR2 is YDEGEE in the germline V gene. V gave up 9 bases and J gave up 4 bases, with 19 bases separating them. The length of the CDR3 is 15 residues. The CDR3 is CAIRGAGGITGELFF. CDR3 nucleotides: TGTGCCATCCGAGGAGCGGGTGGTATCACCGGGGAGCTGTTTTTT.